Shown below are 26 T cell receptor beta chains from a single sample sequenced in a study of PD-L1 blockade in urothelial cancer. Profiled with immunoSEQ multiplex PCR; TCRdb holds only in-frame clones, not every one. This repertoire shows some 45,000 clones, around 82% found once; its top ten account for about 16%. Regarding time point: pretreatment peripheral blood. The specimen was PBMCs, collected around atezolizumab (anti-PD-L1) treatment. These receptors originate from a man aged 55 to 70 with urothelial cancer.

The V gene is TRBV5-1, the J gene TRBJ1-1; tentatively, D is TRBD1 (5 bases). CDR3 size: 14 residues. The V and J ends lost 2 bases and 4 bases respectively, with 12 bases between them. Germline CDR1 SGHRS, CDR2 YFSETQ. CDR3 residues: CASSLVSGSTEAFF. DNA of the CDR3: TGCGCCAGCAGCTTAGTATCAGGGTCCACTGAAGCTTTCTTT.

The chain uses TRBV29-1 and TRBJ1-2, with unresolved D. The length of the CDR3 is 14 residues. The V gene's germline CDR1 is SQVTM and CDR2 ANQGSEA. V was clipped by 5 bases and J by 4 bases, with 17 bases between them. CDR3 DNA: TGCAGCGTTTTGGAGGAGGGCCCCTTCTATGGCTACACCTTC. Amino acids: CSVLEEGPFYGYTF.

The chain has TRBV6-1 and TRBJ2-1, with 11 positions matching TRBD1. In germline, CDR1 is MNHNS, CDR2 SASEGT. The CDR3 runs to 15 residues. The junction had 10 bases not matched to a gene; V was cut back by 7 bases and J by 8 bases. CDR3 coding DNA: TGTGCCAGCACCTCCGGGACAGGGGGAAGAGATGAGCAGTTCTTC. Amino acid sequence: CASTSGTGGRDEQFF.

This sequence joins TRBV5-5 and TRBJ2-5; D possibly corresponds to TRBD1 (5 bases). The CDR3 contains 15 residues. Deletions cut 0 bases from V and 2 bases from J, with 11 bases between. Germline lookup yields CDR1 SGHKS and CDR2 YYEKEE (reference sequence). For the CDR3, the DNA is TGTGCCAGCAGCTTGGCCGGAAACAGGCAAGAGACCCAGTACTTC. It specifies CASSLAGNRQETQYF.

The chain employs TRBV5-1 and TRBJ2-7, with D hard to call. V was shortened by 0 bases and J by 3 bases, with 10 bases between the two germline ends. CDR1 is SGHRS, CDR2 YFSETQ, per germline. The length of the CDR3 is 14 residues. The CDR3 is CASSLGDALYEQYF. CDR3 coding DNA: TGCGCCAGCAGCTTGGGAGATGCTCTCTACGAGCAGTACTTC.

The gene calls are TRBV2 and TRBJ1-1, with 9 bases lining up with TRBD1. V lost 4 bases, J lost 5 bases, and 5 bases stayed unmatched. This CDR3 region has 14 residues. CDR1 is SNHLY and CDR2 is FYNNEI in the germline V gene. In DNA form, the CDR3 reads TGTGCCAGCAGTGGGACAGGGGTGGGGACTGAAGCTTTCTTT. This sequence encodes CASSGTGVGTEAFF.

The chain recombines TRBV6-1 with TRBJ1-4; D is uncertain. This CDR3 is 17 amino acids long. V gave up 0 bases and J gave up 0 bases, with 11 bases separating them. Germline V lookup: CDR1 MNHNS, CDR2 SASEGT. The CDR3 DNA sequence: TGTGCCAGCAGTGAAGCTTATTGGGCAGCAACTAATGAAAAACTGTTTTTT. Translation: CASSEAYWAATNEKLFF.

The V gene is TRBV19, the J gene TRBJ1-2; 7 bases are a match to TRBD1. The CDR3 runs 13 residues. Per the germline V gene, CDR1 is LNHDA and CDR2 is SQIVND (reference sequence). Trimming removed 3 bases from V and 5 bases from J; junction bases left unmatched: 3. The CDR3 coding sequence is TGTGCCAGTAGTATTGGACAGGCGTATGGCTACACCTTC. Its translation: CASSIGQAYGYTF. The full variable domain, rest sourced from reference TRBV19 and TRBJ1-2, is DGGITQSPKYLFRKEGQNVTLSCEQNLNHDAMYWYRQDPGQGLRLIYYSQIVNDFQKGDIAEGYSVSREKKESFPLTVTSAQKNPTAFYLCASSIGQAYGYTFGSGTRLTVV.

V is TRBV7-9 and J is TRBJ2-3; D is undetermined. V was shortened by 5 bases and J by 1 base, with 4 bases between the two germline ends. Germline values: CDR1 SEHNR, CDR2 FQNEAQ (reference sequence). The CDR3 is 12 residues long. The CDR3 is CASSLGTDTQYF. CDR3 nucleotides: TGTGCCAGCAGCCTCGGCACAGATACGCAGTATTTT.

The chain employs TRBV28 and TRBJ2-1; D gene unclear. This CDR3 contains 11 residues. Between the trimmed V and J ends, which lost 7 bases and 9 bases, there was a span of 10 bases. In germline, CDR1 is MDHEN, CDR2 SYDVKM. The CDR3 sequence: CASTLRTEQFF. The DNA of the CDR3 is TGTGCCAGCACCCTACGTACTGAGCAGTTCTTC.

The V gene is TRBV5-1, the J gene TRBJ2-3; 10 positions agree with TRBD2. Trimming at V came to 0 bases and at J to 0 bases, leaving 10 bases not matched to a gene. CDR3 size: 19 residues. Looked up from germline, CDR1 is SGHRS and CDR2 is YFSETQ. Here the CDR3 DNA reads TGCGCCAGCAGCTTGGGGACTAGCGGTGGGACATCTAGCACAGATACGCAGTATTTT. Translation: CASSLGTSGGTSSTDTQYF.

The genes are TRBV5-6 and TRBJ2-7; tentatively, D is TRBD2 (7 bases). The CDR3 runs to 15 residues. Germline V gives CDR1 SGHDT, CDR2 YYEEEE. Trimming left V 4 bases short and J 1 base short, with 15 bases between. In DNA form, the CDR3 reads TGTGCCAGCAGCCCCGGGGGGCTGGGTTCCTACGAGCAGTACTTC. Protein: CASSPGGLGSYEQYF.

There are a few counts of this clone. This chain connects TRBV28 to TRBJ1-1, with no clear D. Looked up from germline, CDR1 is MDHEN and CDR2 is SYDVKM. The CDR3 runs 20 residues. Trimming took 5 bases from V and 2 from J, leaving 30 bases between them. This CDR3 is CASSPERIGPPTLINTEAFF. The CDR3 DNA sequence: TGTGCCAGCAGTCCCGAGCGAATCGGCCCCCCAACGCTTATAAACACTGAAGCTTTCTTT.

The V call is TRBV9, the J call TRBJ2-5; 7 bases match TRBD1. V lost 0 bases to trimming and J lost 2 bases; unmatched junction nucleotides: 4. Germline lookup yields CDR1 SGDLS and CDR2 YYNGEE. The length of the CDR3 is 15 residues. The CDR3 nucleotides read TGTGCCAGCAGCGTAGCTGGCAGGGGGCAAGAGACCCAGTACTTC. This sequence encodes CASSVAGRGQETQYF.

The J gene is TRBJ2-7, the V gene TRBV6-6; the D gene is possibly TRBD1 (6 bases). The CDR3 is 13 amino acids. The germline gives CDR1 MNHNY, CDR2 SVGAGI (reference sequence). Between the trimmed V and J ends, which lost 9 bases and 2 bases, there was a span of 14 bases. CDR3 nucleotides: TGTGCCAGTGTAGGGACAACAACCTACGAGCAGTACTTC. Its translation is CASVGTTTYEQYF.

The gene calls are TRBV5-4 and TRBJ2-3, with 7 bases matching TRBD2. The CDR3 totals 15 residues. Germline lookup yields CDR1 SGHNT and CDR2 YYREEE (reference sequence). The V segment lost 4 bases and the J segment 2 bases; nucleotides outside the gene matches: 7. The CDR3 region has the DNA TGTGCCAGCAGCCCCGGACTAGACTCCACAGATACGCAGTATTTT. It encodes CASSPGLDSTDTQYF.

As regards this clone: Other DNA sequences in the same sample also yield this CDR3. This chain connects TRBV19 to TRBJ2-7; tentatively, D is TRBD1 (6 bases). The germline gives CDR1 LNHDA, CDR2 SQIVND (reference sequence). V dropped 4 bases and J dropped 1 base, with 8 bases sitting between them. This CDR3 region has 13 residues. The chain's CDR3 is CASSTGQSYEQYF. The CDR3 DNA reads TGTGCCAGTAGTACAGGACAGTCCTACGAGCAGTACTTC.

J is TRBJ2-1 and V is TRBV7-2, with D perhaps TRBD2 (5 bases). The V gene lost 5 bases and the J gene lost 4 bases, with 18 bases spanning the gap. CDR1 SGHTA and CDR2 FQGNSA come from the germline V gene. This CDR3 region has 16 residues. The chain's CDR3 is CASSEMKSGFYNEQFF. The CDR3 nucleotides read TGTGCCAGCAGCGAAATGAAATCGGGATTTTACAATGAGCAGTTCTTC.

This chain's CDR3 is CASIRDRANTEAFF. CDR3 sequence (DNA): TGTGCCAGTATCCGTGACAGGGCGAACACTGAAGCTTTCTTT. The rearrangement uses TRBV19 and TRBJ1-1; the match to TRBD1 covers 7 bases. J lost 1 base, V lost 7 bases, and 6 bases had no gene match. The CDR3 runs to 14 residues. Germline loops: CDR1 LNHDA, CDR2 SQIVND (reference sequence).

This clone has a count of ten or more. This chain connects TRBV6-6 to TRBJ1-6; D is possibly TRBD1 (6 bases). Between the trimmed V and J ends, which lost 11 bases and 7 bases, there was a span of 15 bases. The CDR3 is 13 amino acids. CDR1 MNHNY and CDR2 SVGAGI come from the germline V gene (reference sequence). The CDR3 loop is CAGQQGSNSPLHF. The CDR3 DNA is TGTGCCGGCCAACAGGGCTCAAATTCACCCCTCCACTTT.

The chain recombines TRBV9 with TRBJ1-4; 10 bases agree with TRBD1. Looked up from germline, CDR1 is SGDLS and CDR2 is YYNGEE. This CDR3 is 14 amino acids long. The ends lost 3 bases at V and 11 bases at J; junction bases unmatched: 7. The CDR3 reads CASSATGGGGKLFF. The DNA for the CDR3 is TGTGCCAGCAGCGCGACAGGGGGCGGGGGGAAACTGTTTTTT.

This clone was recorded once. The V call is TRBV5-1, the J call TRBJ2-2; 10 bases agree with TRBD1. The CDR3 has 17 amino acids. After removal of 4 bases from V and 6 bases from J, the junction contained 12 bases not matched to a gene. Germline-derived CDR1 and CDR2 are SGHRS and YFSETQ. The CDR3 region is CASSREPPGQGSGELFF. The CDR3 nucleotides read TGCGCCAGCAGCCGAGAGCCACCGGGACAGGGGTCCGGGGAGCTGTTTTTT.

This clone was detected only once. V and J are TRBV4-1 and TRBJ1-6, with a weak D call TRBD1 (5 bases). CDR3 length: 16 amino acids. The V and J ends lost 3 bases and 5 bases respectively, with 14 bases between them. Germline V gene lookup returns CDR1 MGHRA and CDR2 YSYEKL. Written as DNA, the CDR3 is TGCGCCAGCAGCCAGGCCTCAGGGTTGGATAATTCACCCCTCCACTTT. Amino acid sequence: CASSQASGLDNSPLHF.

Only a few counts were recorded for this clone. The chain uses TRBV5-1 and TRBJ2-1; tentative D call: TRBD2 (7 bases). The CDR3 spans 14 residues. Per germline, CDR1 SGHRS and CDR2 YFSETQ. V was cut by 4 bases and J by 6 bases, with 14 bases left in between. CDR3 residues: CASSGRGGLNEQFF. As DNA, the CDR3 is TGCGCCAGCAGCGGTAGGGGGGGGCTCAATGAGCAGTTCTTC.

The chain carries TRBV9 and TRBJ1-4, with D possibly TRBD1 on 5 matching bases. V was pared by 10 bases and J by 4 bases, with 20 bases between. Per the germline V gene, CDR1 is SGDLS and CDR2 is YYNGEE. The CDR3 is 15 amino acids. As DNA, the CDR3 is TGTGCCTCTGGGAGGCAGGAGGGGATTAATGAAAAACTGTTTTTT. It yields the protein CASGRQEGINEKLFF.

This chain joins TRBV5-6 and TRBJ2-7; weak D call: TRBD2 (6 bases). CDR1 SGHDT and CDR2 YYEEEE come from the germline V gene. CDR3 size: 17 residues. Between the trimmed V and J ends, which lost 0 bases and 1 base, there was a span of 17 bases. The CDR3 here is CASSLVGGRDSSYEQYF. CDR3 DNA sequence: TGTGCCAGCAGCTTGGTAGGTGGGCGGGACTCTTCCTACGAGCAGTACTTC.